This is a list of T cell receptor beta chains from one sample in a study of blood T cells in healthy people across ages. TCRdb called the 5' RACE reads again in MiXCR, with one record for every CDR3 protein. The table has some 690,000 distinct CDR3 sequences, around a fifth seen once; the top ten hold about 22%. The sample consisted of blood. These receptors all stem from a man between 70 and 80 years old in good health. Both conserved end residues are part of each CDR3. D genes are given only for firm matches. Not every row has a clone size; where given, it reads once, few, many or a size class.

TRBV6-5,few,TRBD2,TRBJ2-5,TGTGCCAGCAGTTACTCGGGCGGGGGATACAATGAGCAGCTCTTC,CASSYSGGGYNEQLF
TRBV7-9,-,-,TRBJ1-3,TGTGCCAGCAGCCCCCCGGGTACTACTCTGTTATCTGGAAACACCATATATTTT,CASSPPGTTLLSGNTIYF
TRBV29-1,few,-,TRBJ2-7,TGCAGCGTTGTAGGTCAACAGGGCGTCAACGAGCAGTACTTC,CSVVGQQGVNEQYF
TRBV7-8,-,-,TRBJ1-2,TGTGCCAGCAGCTTACGGGGGTACTCTGGCTACACCTTC,CASSLRGYSGYTF
TRBV3-1,-,TRBD1,TRBJ2-7,TGTGCCAGCAGCCAAGTGACAGGGGGGAAGCAGTACTTC,CASSQVTGGKQYF
TRBV5-1,-,TRBD1,TRBJ2-7,TGCGCCAGCAGCTTGAACAGGGGGGACGAGCAGTACTTC,CASSLNRGDEQYF
TRBV27,few,TRBD1,TRBJ1-2,TGTGCCAGCAGTTCCTACCCAGGACAGGGGTCTGGCTACACCTTC,CASSSYPGQGSGYTF
TRBV5-1,-,-,TRBJ1-1,TGCGCCAGCAGCTTCAAACAGGGTTCGCCTGAAGCTTTCTTT,CASSFKQGSPEAFF
TRBV12-3/TRBV12-4,-,-,TRBJ2-3,TGTGCCAGCACCCAATTCAAAGGCGGGGAGTCGACTAGCACAGATACGCAGTATTTT,CASTQFKGGESTSTDTQYF
TRBV20-1,few,TRBD1,TRBJ1-2,TGCAGTGCCCCCGGGACAGGGGTGTCTGGCTACACCTTC,CSAPGTGVSGYTF
TRBV12-3/TRBV12-4,once,-,TRBJ1-3,TGTGCCAGCAGTCAGTTTGGAGACGAGCTATATTTT,CASSQFGDELYF
TRBV5-1,-,TRBD1,TRBJ2-5,TGCGCCAGCAGCTTCGACAGGGCGAAAGAGACCCAGTACTTC,CASSFDRAKETQYF
TRBV28,-,-,TRBJ1-2,TGTGCCAGCAGCGAGGGACGGGCCGCTGGCTACACCTTC,CASSEGRAAGYTF
TRBV28,few,-,TRBJ2-7,TGTGCCAGCAGTCCACTGGGCGGGGTCCCCTCCTACGAGCAGTACTTC,CASSPLGGVPSYEQYF
TRBV7-3,few,-,TRBJ1-1,TGTGCCAGCAGCGTACAGAGGAACACTGAAGCTTTCTTT,CASSVQRNTEAFF
TRBV10-3,-,-,TRBJ1-2,TGTGCCATCAGTGAATCCAGGCAGGATCACTATGGCTACACCTTC,CAISESRQDHYGYTF
TRBV12-3/TRBV12-4,many,-,TRBJ2-4,TGTGCCAGCAGCCCAACCCCTCCGATACAGGGTGACATTCAGTACTTC,CASSPTPPIQGDIQYF
TRBV19,-,-,TRBJ1-1,TGTGCCAGTAGTTATAATAATGGACAGTCCAACACTGAAGCTTTCTTT,CASSYNNGQSNTEAFF
TRBV5-1,-,-,TRBJ2-5,TGCGCCAGCAGCTTGGAACGAGCCCCTGGGGAGACCCAGTACTTC,CASSLERAPGETQYF
TRBV7-2,few,-,TRBJ1-4,TGTGCCAGCAGACAACAGGGATTTTCTGAAAAACTGTTTTTT,CASRQQGFSEKLFF
TRBV6-6,-,-,TRBJ1-5,TGTGCCAGCGGGTTGGGGCTCGGGCAGCCCCAGCATTTT,CASGLGLGQPQHF
TRBV6-6,-,TRBD1,TRBJ2-5,TGTGCCAGCAGGGGGGACAGGCAAGAGACCCAGTACTTC,CASRGDRQETQYF
TRBV6-5,few,-,TRBJ1-3,TGTGCCAGCAGTGGCCGCGGCGCCCTCGGGAACACCATATATTTT,CASSGRGALGNTIYF
TRBV6-5,-,-,TRBJ1-6,TGTGCCAGCAGTCAATACGACAGCGGAAATTCACCCCTCCACTTT,CASSQYDSGNSPLHF
TRBV20-1,few,TRBD1,TRBJ2-6,TGCAGTGCTATAACGGGACAGAGATCTGGGGCCAACGTCCTGACTTTC,CSAITGQRSGANVLTF
TRBV14,many,-,TRBJ2-5,TGTGCCAGCAGCCAAGGTCTACAAGAGACCCAGTACTTC,CASSQGLQETQYF
TRBV5-1,-,-,TRBJ2-5,TGCGCCAGCAGCTTGGCTTCCGGGAACCAAGAGACCCAGTACTTC,CASSLASGNQETQYF
TRBV7-3,few,-,TRBJ2-1,TGTGCCAGCAGCCCAACCGGGACTGTAAATGAGCAGTTCTTC,CASSPTGTVNEQFF
TRBV6-5,few,-,TRBJ1-4,TGTGCCAGCAGCCCCTGGGACCATGAAAAACTGTTTTTT,CASSPWDHEKLFF
TRBV6-5,few,-,TRBJ2-3,TGTGCCAGCAGACAAACCGGGACTAGCACAGATACGCAGTATTTT,CASRQTGTSTDTQYF
TRBV20-1,few,TRBD1,TRBJ2-5,TGCAGTGCCCCAGGGGGACGGAGCTTCCAAGAGACCCAGTACTTC,CSAPGGRSFQETQYF
TRBV7-9,-,-,TRBJ1-2,TGTGCCAGCAGCGGCCCTGGGGCGAAAAATGCTCCCTATGGCTACACCTTC,CASSGPGAKNAPYGYTF
TRBV9,-,-,TRBJ2-1,TGTGCCAGCAGCGTAGCCTCCTACAATGAGCAGTTCTTC,CASSVASYNEQFF
TRBV18,few,-,TRBJ2-1,TGTGCCAGCTCACCGTCGGAAGACCTTGAGCAGTTCTTC,CASSPSEDLEQFF
TRBV5-1,-,TRBD1,TRBJ1-1,TGCGCCAGCCAGGGGCCCGGGACAGCGAACACTGAAGCTTTCTTT,CASQGPGTANTEAFF
TRBV18,few,-,TRBJ2-1,TGTGCCAGCTCACGTTTATCCCCGGACAATGAGCAGTTCTTC,CASSRLSPDNEQFF
TRBV19,-,-,TRBJ1-5,TGTGCCAGTAGTTCCCTTACTAGCAATCAGCCCCAGCATTTT,CASSSLTSNQPQHF
TRBV5-1,few,-,TRBJ1-5,TGCGCCAGCAGCCCGGGGGGCATTGATCAGCCCCAGCATTTT,CASSPGGIDQPQHF
TRBV25-1,-,-,TRBJ1-1,TGTGCCAGCGTAAACAGCTTACTGAACACTGAAGCTTTCTTT,CASVNSLLNTEAFF
TRBV6-5,-,-,TRBJ1-4,TGTGCCAGCAGGTCACAGGGTTTTGAAAAACTGTTTTTT,CASRSQGFEKLFF
TRBV7-2,few,TRBD2,TRBJ2-7,TGTGCCAGCAGCTTAGCGCTTGCGGGGGGCCCAGAGCAGTACTTC,CASSLALAGGPEQYF